This TCR beta chain derives from a study of Tregs in tolerant kidney transplant recipients. Measured with immunoSEQ multiplex PCR; TCRdb has only the in-frame clones, and not every one. This sample's clone table lists 9,900 or so clones. Germline assignment: CDR1 SGHAT and CDR2 FQNNGV. V gave up 3 bases and J gave up 0 bases; unmatched junction bases: 0. The CDR3 covers 14 residues. Findings of the study overall: The small number of patients limits these findings pending further validation. Donor-specific Treg expansion exceeded global Treg expansion in tolerant patients, suggesting antigen drive.

Points on this clone: Its antigen is not known. The CDR3 extends 3 residues past the end of the read, so its final part is completed from the germline J gene.

Mixed chimerism was transient after nonmyeloablative marrow transplants from related graft donors. This TCR derives from a human patient who received a combined kidney and bone marrow transplant. The T cells may come from the graft donor. The chain joins TRBV11-2 to TRBJ2-7, with 9 bases aligning to TRBD2. The material sequenced was CD8+ T cells from blood (PBMCs), taken 24 months after the transplant. The covered CDR3 bases are TGTGCCAGCAGCTTTAGCGGGAGCTCCTACGAG. Protein sequence: CASSFSGSSYE. The full CDR3 protein reads CASSFSGSSYEQYF.